The 4 T cell receptor beta chains presented below share a single source sample, sequenced in a study of blood T cell repertoires in COVID-19. The protocol was immunoSEQ multiplex PCR, while the TCRdb copy is restricted to in-frame clones and leaves out a portion. The top ten hold 1.1% of the sample, which has roughly 400,000 clones, 80% to 90% seen once. Material for sequencing was PBMCs or T cells enriched from blood (not recorded which). These receptors originate from a man aged 25 to 40 who had recovered from COVID-19.

The V gene is TRBV5-1, the J gene TRBJ2-1; TRBD1 agrees at 8 bases. Germline CDR1 and CDR2: SGHRS and YFSETQ. Losses at the gene ends were 0 bases for V and 6 bases for J; bases not matched to a gene: 5. The CDR3 runs to 15 residues. CDR3 sequence reads: CASSLAGTGVNEQFF. Here the CDR3 DNA reads TGCGCCAGCAGCTTGGCCGGGACAGGAGTCAATGAGCAGTTCTTC. Supplemented by reference TRBV5-1 and TRBJ2-1, the full variable domain reads KAGVTQTPRYLIKTRGQQVTLSCSPISGHRSVSWYQQTPGQGLQFLFEYFSETQRNKGNFPGRFSGRQFSNSRSEMNVSTLELGDSALYLCASSLAGTGVNEQFFGPGTRLTVL.

The CDR3 loop is CASSLSYSETQYF. CDR3 DNA: TGTGCCAGCAGTTTGAGCTATTCGGAGACCCAGTACTTC. The gene calls are TRBV12-3 or TRBV12-4 and TRBJ2-5; no clear D gene. Trimming cost V 3 bases and J 5 bases, with 10 bases left between them. The CDR3 has 13 residues.

This clone showed up just once. The chain has TRBV11-2 and TRBJ1-1; no clear D. Germline V gives CDR1 SGHAT, CDR2 FQNNGV. V was shortened by 2 bases and J by 2 bases, with 18 bases between the two germline ends. The CDR3 spans 17 residues. CDR3 sequence (DNA): TGTGCCAGCAGCTTATCGTTCTCCCTTTCTCTTAACACTGAAGCTTTCTTT. Its protein is CASSLSFSLSLNTEAFF.

The chain links TRBV28 to TRBJ2-7; 7 nucleotides agree with TRBD2. Trimming at V came to 7 bases and at J to 5 bases, leaving 11 bases not matched to a gene. The germline CDR1 and CDR2 sequences are MDHEN and SYDVKM. The CDR3 runs to 14 residues. CDR3 sequence: CASNPTLAANEQYF. Written as DNA, the CDR3 is TGTGCCAGCAATCCTACTCTAGCGGCCAACGAGCAGTACTTC. The full variable domain, in which reference TRBV28 and TRBJ2-7 provide the parts outside the CDR3, is DVKVTQSSRYLVKRTGEKVFLECVQDMDHENMFWYRQDPGLGLRLIYFSYDVKMKEKGDIPEGYSVSREKKERFSLILESASTNQTSMYLCASNPTLAANEQYFGPGTRLTVT.